Detailed here is one T cell receptor (beta chain). CDR3 length: 16 amino acids. Losses at the gene ends were 4 bases for V and 1 base for J; bases not matched to a gene: 9. Germline CDR1 and CDR2: MNHNS and SASEGT. These data come from a study of cytomegalovirus exposure and HLA in healthy donors. The study ran its PCR with 60 Vbeta and 13 Jbeta primers. The method was immunoSEQ multiplex PCR; TCRdb's version includes in-frame clones alone and lacks a portion of them. Altogether 150,000 to 200,000 clones are present, roughly four fifths being singletons, with the ten largest covering less than 2%. Sequences were obtained from PBMCs. This chain links TRBV6-1 with TRBJ1-1, with 7 bases identical to TRBD1. The receptor's source is a man between 18 and 29 years old in good health and CMV-seronegative. CDR3 sequence: CASSVRVWDRNTEAFF. CDR3 nucleotides: TGTGCCAGCAGTGTACGTGTCTGGGACAGGAACACTGAAGCTTTCTTT.